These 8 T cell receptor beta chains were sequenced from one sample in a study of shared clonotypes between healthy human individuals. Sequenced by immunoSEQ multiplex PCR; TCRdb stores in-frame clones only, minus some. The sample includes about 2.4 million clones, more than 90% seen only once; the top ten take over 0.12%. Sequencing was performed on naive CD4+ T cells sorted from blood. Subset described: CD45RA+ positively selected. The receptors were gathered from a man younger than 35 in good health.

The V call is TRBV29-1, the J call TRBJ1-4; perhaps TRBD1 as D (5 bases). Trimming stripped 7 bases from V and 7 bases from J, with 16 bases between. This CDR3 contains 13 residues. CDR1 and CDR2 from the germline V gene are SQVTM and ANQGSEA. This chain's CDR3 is CSGHEGVTEKLFF. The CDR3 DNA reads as TGCAGCGGCCATGAAGGGGTAACTGAAAAACTGTTTTTT.

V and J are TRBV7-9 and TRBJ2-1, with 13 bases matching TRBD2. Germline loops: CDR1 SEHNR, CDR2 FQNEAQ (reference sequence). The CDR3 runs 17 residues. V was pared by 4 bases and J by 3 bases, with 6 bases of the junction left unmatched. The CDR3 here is CASSWGLAGFHYNEQFF. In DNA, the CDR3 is TGTGCCAGCAGCTGGGGACTAGCGGGGTTCCACTACAATGAGCAGTTCTTC. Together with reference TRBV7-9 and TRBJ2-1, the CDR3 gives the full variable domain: DTGVSQNPRHKITKRGQNVTFRCDPISEHNRLYWYRQTLGQGPEFLTYFQNEAQLEKSRLLSDRFSAERPKGSFSTLEIQRTEQGDSAMYLCASSWGLAGFHYNEQFFGPGTRLTVL.

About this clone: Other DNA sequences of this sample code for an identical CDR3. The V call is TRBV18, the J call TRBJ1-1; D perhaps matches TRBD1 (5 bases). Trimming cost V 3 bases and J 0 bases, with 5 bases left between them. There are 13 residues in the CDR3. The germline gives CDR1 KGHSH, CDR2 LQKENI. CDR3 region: CASSPGLNTEAFF. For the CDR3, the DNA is TGTGCCAGCTCACCGGGACTGAACACTGAAGCTTTCTTT.

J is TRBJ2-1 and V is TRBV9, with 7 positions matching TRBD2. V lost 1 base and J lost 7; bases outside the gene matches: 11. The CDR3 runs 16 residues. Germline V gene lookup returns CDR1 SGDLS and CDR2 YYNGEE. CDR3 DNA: TGTGCCAGCAGCGTAACTGGACTAGGAGTGAGGAATGAGCAGTTCTTC. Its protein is CASSVTGLGVRNEQFF.

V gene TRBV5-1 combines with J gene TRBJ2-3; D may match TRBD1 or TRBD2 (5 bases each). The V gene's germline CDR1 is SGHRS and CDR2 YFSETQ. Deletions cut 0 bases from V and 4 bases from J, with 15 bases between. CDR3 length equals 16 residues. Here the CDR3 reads CASSLAAASRADTQYF. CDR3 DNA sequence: TGCGCCAGCAGCTTGGCCGCTGCTAGCAGGGCAGATACGCAGTATTTT.

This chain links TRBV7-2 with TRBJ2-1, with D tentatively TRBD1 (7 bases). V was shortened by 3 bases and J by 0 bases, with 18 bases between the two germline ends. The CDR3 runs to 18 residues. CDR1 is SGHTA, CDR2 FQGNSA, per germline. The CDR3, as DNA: TGTGCCAGCAGCTTCCACCAGGGGGGACGGAGCTCCTACAATGAGCAGTTCTTC. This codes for CASSFHQGGRSSYNEQFF.

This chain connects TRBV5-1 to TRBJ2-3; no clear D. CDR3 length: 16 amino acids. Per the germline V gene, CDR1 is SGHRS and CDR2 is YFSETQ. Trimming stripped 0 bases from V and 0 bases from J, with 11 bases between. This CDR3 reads CASSLGAPSSTDTQYF. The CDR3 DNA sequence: TGCGCCAGCAGCTTGGGGGCTCCCTCTAGCACAGATACGCAGTATTTT.

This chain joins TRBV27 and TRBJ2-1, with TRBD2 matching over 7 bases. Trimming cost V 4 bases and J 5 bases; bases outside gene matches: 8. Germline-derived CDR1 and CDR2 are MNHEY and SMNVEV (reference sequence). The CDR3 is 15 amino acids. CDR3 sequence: CASSSPSGSHNEQFF. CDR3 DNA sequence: TGTGCCAGCAGTTCCCCTAGCGGTTCCCACAATGAGCAGTTCTTC.